This is a list of T cell receptor beta chains from one sample in a study of CD8+ T cells in alopecia areata. Sequencing used immunoSEQ multiplex PCR; TCRdb keeps in-frame clones, though not all of them. In the table there are roughly 150,000 clones, about three fifths of which are singletons. This specimen was CD4+ T cells sorted from blood, taken at week 0. The origin of the receptors is a human donor with alopecia areata. CDR3s include the opening cysteine and the closing phenylalanine or tryptophan. A D gene is named only where the DNA matches it firmly. Only part of the rows carry a size: once, few, many, or a class if the clone is expanded.

>TRBJ2-7|TRBV30|NA|TRBD1
TGTGCCTGGAGTTCCGGGACAGGGGCATACGAGCAGTACTTC
CAWSSGTGAYEQYF
>TRBJ2-5|TRBV2|few|TRBD2
TGTGCCAGCAGTGGTAGCGGGGGACCTCCCGAGACCCAGTACTTC
CASSGSGGPPETQYF
>TRBJ1-2|TRBV27|NA|NA
TGTGCCAGCAGTCTTCGGGCTAACTATGGCTACACCTTC
CASSLRANYGYTF
>TRBJ2-5|TRBV4-1|NA|NA
TGCGCCAGCAGCCAGGAGGAGACCCAGTACTTC
CASSQEETQYF
>TRBJ1-2|TRBV30|NA|NA
TGTGCCTGGACCCGACCTACCCCCGGAGGGAAGGGGACCTTC
CAWTRPTPGGKGTF
>TRBJ2-3|TRBV7-8|few|NA
TGTGCCAGCAGCTTTCGCCCGGCAGGAGATACGCAGTATTTT
CASSFRPAGDTQYF
>TRBJ2-2|TRBV7-2|once|TRBD1
TGTGCCAGCAGCCGGGACAGCTTAACCGGGGAGCTGTTTTTT
CASSRDSLTGELFF
>TRBJ1-4|TRBV7-2|NA|TRBD1
TGTGCCAGCAGCTCCTCAGGGGGTTCACGAGAAAAACTGTTTTTT
CASSSSGGSREKLFF
>TRBJ2-2|TRBV30|NA|NA
TGTGCCTGGAGAGTAGGGGGTAATACCGGGGAGCTGTTTTTT
CAWRVGGNTGELFF
>TRBJ2-2|TRBV30|few|NA
TGTGCCTGGAGTCGAGGGCCACGCGGGGAGCTGTTTTTT
CAWSRGPRGELFF
>TRBJ1-1|TRBV29-1|NA|NA
TGCAGCGTCCGCCTTTTGAACACTGAAGCTTTCTTT
CSVRLLNTEAFF
>TRBJ1-2|TRBV5-1|NA|TRBD1
TGCGCCAGCAGCTCTGACAGGGGGCGGCCGGAAGATGGCTACACCTTC
CASSSDRGRPEDGYTF
>TRBJ1-4|TRBV30|NA|NA
TGTGCCTGGAGTGCCTGGACGCGAAGTGAAAAACTGTTTTTT
CAWSAWTRSEKLFF
>TRBJ1-2|TRBV30|once|NA
TGTGCCTGGAGTGCGGGGAACTATGGCTACACCTTC
CAWSAGNYGYTF
>TRBJ1-2|TRBV5-1|NA|TRBD1
TGCGCCAGCAGCTTGAGGGGACAGGGGATCACCAAACACACCTTC
CASSLRGQGITKHTF
>TRBJ1-2|TRBV15|NA|NA
TGTGCCACCAGCAGCCTCCCCAGGACATCCTTCCCCTATGGCTACACCTTC
CATSSLPRTSFPYGYTF
>TRBJ1-1|TRBV18|NA|TRBD1
TGTGCCAGCTCGGTGGGACAGGGGCTGAACACTGAAGCTTTCTTT
CASSVGQGLNTEAFF
>TRBJ2-7|TRBV25-1|NA|NA
TGTGCCAGCAGTGAACAAGCCTACGAGCAGTACTTC
CASSEQAYEQYF
>TRBJ1-2|TRBV6-5|few|NA
TGTGCCAGCAGGCCGGGGGCGGGTGGCTACACCTTC
CASRPGAGGYTF
>TRBJ1-2|TRBV10-3|NA|NA
TGTGCCATCGCCACGTTAGGGGACGGCTACACCTTC
CAIATLGDGYTF
>TRBJ2-5|TRBV7-2|NA|TRBD2
TGTGCCAGCAGCACCGGGCTAGCGGTACCTGGGACCCAGTACTTC
CASSTGLAVPGTQYF
>TRBJ2-5|TRBV5-1|NA|TRBD2
TGCGCCAGCAGCTTGGCCGGAGCGGGGGCCGGGGAGACCCAGTACTTC
CASSLAGAGAGETQYF
>TRBJ2-5|TRBV30|NA|NA
TGTGCCTGGAGTGTACTCCAAGAGACCCAGTACTTC
CAWSVLQETQYF
>TRBJ1-1|TRBV7-9|NA|NA
TGTGCCAGCCTCAAAGAGCGCAGGGGAGGCACTGAAGCTTTCTTT
CASLKERRGGTEAFF
>TRBJ2-5|TRBV7-9|few|TRBD1
TGTGCCAGCAGCGCCGGGGACAGCACACAAGAGACCCAGTACTTC
CASSAGDSTQETQYF
>TRBJ2-5|TRBV7-9|few|NA
TGTGCCAGCAGCCCCGGAGAGACCCAGTACTTC
CASSPGETQYF
>TRBJ2-5|TRBV30|NA|NA
TGTGCCTGGAGTGCGGGACCCCCGGGGGAGTACTTC
CAWSAGPPGEYF
>TRBJ2-6|TRBV6-1|NA|NA
TGTGCCAGCAGTGCCCGAAACTCTGGGGCCAACGTCCTGACTTTC
CASSARNSGANVLTF
>TRBJ1-2|TRBV28|once|NA
TGTGCCACTCTCCGATCTGACTATGGCTACACCTTC
CATLRSDYGYTF
>TRBJ1-5|TRBV2|NA|TRBD1
TGTGCCAGCAGAGACAGGGCCGTAAATCAGCCCCAGCATTTT
CASRDRAVNQPQHF
>TRBJ1-6|TRBV7-2|few|NA
TGTGCCAGCAGCTTACGGACTGGCCCCAATTCACCCCTCCACTTT
CASSLRTGPNSPLHF
>TRBJ1-6|TRBV4-2|NA|TRBD1
TGTGCCAGCAGCCAGGATTTAAGACAGGGGAATTCACCCCTCCACTTT
CASSQDLRQGNSPLHF
>TRBJ1-2|TRBV10-3|once|TRBD1
TGTGCCATCAGTGAGTCGGGGTTGACAGGGAACTATGGCTACACCTTC
CAISESGLTGNYGYTF
>TRBJ1-2|TRBV14|NA|NA
TGTGCCAGCAGCCCCTACACGGGTGGCTACACCTTC
CASSPYTGGYTF
>TRBJ1-2|TRBV29-1|NA|NA
TGCAGCGTTGAAGCACAGCTCGATGGCTACACCTTC
CSVEAQLDGYTF
>TRBJ1-1|TRBV7-7|NA|NA
TGTGCTAGCAGCGCGGGACACCTAACCCAAGCTTTCTTT
CASSAGHLTQAFF
>TRBJ2-5|TRBV7-9|NA|NA
TGTGCCAGCAGCTTACATTCCGAAGAGACCCAGTACTTC
CASSLHSEETQYF
>TRBJ2-3|TRBV5-1|NA|NA
TGCGCCAGCAGCTTGGGAACCTATAGCACAGATACGCAGTATTTT
CASSLGTYSTDTQYF
>TRBJ2-6|TRBV2|NA|NA
TGTGCCAGCAGCGACACTACTGGGGCCAACGTCCTGACTTTC
CASSDTTGANVLTF
>TRBJ2-1|TRBV2|NA|TRBD1
TGTGCCAGCAGTAGGGACAGGGACAATGAGCAGTTCTTC
CASSRDRDNEQFF
>TRBJ2-3|TRBV29-1|few|TRBD2
TGCAGCGTTGTATCGGGACTACACACAGATACGCAGTATTTT
CSVVSGLHTDTQYF
>TRBJ1-5|TRBV7-8|NA|TRBD1
TGTGCCAGCAGCTTCGACAGGGAACAGCCCCAGCATTTT
CASSFDREQPQHF
>TRBJ2-7|TRBV7-2|NA|TRBD1
TGTGCCAGCAGCTTAACCAGGACAGGGGCCGTCTACGAGCAGTACTTC
CASSLTRTGAVYEQYF
>TRBJ2-3|TRBV5-1|few|NA
TGCGCCAGCAGCTCCCAAGACGGCGATACGCAGTATTTT
CASSSQDGDTQYF
>TRBJ2-1|TRBV27|NA|NA
TGTGCCAGCAGTTTAGTTCCGGGGAGCTCCTACAATGAGCAGTTCTTC
CASSLVPGSSYNEQFF
>TRBJ2-7|TRBV15|few|TRBD1
TGTGCCACCAGGGGGACAGGGAGGTACGAGCAGTACTTC
CATRGTGRYEQYF